These 22 T cell receptor beta chains share one sample of origin, sequenced in a study of T-cell reconstitution after alpha-beta-depleted transplantation in children. Unique molecular identifiers were built into the TCRbeta library. TCRdb reprocessed the PCR reads via MiXCR and lists one record per CDR3 protein. The sample has around 100,000 distinct CDR3 sequences; 10% are singletons. The sample here was PBMCs, taken before TCRalphabeta/CD19-depleted stem cell transplant. These receptors were collected from a boy younger than 10 with acute lymphoblastic leukemia, due to receive a stem cell transplant.

The chain employs TRBV5-1 and TRBJ2-3; tentatively, D is TRBD1 or TRBD2 (5 bases each). The ends were cut back, 4 bases at V and 5 bases at J, with 17 bases in the middle. There are 15 residues in the CDR3. Germline V CDR1 and CDR2: SGHRS, YFSETQ. The DNA for the CDR3 is TGCGCCAGCAGCATTGCTGGGACCCGCGGAGATACGCAGTATTTT. Translated: CASSIAGTRGDTQYF.

This clonotype was seen only a few times. CDR3 nucleotide sequence: TGTGCCAGCAGCCCTCGGGGATGGCCCTATGGCTACACCTTC. It encodes CASSPRGWPYGYTF. This chain joins TRBV7-6 and TRBJ1-2, with D unresolved. Trimming removed 5 bases at V and 4 bases at J, with 14 bases between. Germline CDR1 reads SGHVS; CDR2 reads FNYEAQ. The CDR3 extends over 14 amino acids.

The rearrangement joins TRBV29-1 to TRBJ2-3; 7 nucleotides agree with TRBD1. Looked up from germline, CDR1 is SQVTM and CDR2 is ANQGSEA. The CDR3 is made up of 13 amino acids. V trimming: 3 bases; J trimming: 2 bases; junction bases outside the gene matches: 2. CDR3 protein: CSVEGQNTDTQYF. In DNA form, the CDR3 reads TGCAGCGTTGAGGGACAGAACACAGATACGCAGTATTTT.

The chain links TRBV18 to TRBJ2-1; tentative D call: TRBD2 (6 bases). The CDR3 length is 16 residues. CDR1 is KGHSH and CDR2 is LQKENI in the germline V gene. V dropped 3 bases and J dropped 0 bases, with 12 bases sitting between them. The CDR3 coding sequence is TGTGCCAGCTCACCCATCAGGAGGGCCTCCTACAATGAGCAGTTCTTC. Protein product: CASSPIRRASYNEQFF.

Remarks on this clonotype: A read error is possible here, since a much larger clone lies one base away. The genes are TRBV5-1 and TRBJ1-1; D is uncertain. CDR3 length: 13 residues. V lost 0 bases and J lost 5, with 8 bases in between. The germline V gene has CDR1 SGHRS and CDR2 YFSETQ. CDR3 amino acids: CASSLVGETEAFF. The CDR3 nucleotides read TGCGCCAGCAGCTTGGTTGGGGAAACTGAAGCTTTCTTT.

This clonotype was detected only a few times. The rearrangement joins TRBV9 to TRBJ2-1; D could derive from TRBD1 or TRBD2 (6 bases each). Germline CDR1 is SGDLS and CDR2 is YYNGEE. V was pared by 3 bases and J by 8 bases, with 9 bases between. This CDR3 comprises 12 residues. The CDR3 region is CASSGGADEQFF. The CDR3 coding sequence is TGTGCCAGCAGCGGGGGGGCAGATGAGCAGTTCTTC.

This clonotype was counted ten times or more. The CDR3 coding sequence is TGCAGTGCTAGATGGGGAAGCAATCAGCCCCAGCATTTT. Translating it yields CSARWGSNQPQHF. V is TRBV20-1 and J is TRBJ1-5; D is unclear. Deletions cut 2 bases from V and 1 base from J, with 6 bases between. The germline V gene encodes CDR1 DFQATT and CDR2 SNEGSKA (reference sequence). The CDR3 runs to 13 residues.

This clonotype came up a few times. The gene calls are TRBV7-6 and TRBJ2-7; D is uncertain. Germline-derived CDR1 and CDR2 are SGHVS and FNYEAQ. V was pared by 5 bases and J by 7 bases, with 21 bases between. The CDR3 is 15 residues long. CDR3 sequence (DNA): TGTGCCAGCAGCCCCAATATTCCTCCGGATGATGAGCAGTACTTC. Its protein product is CASSPNIPPDDEQYF.

This clonotype was found many times. This rearrangement joins TRBV29-1 to TRBJ2-3; D ambiguous. The CDR3 runs to 12 residues. Trimming took 6 bases from V and 4 from J, leaving 11 bases between them. Germline V gives CDR1 SQVTM, CDR2 ANQGSEA. DNA for the CDR3: TGCAGCGTCATCACCAGTGCAGATACGCAGTATTTT. Protein product: CSVITSADTQYF.

This clonotype was observed at least ten times. The rearrangement links TRBV7-7 to TRBJ2-3; TRBD1 might be the D (6 bases). Germline CDR1 reads SSHAT; CDR2 reads FNYEAQ (reference sequence). Trimming took 5 bases from V and 0 from J, leaving 12 bases between them. The length of the CDR3 is 15 residues. As DNA, the CDR3 is TGTGCCAGCAGCATGACAGGCCTCAGCACAGATACGCAGTATTTT. This translates into CASSMTGLSTDTQYF. The full variable domain, in which reference TRBV7-7 and TRBJ2-3 provide the parts outside the CDR3, is GAGVSQSPRYKVTKRGQDVTLRCDPISSHATLYWYQQALGQGPEFLTYFNYEAQPDKSGLPSDRFSAERPEGSISTLTIQRTEQRDSAMYRCASSMTGLSTDTQYFGPGTRLTVL.

V usage is TRBV20-1 and J usage is TRBJ2-7, with TRBD2 matching 10 bases. Germline lookup yields CDR1 DFQATT and CDR2 SNEGSKA (reference sequence). The CDR3 length is 13 residues. Trimming cost V 4 bases and J 12 bases; bases outside gene matches: 12. The CDR3 DNA reads TGCAGTGCTATCCTAGCGGGAGAGGGTCAGCGGTACTTC. Translated: CSAILAGEGQRYF.

This clonotype was found a few times. The rearrangement links TRBV20-1 to TRBJ2-5, with 9 bases lining up with TRBD2. The CDR3 consists of 13 residues. Germline assignment: CDR1 DFQATT and CDR2 SNEGSKA (reference sequence). V lost 5 bases and J lost 4; bases outside the gene matches: 5. CDR3 nucleotide sequence: TGCAGTGCTCGAGGGACTAGCACAGAGACCCAGTACTTC. This codes for CSARGTSTETQYF.

The sample holds many counts of this clonotype. In nucleotides, the CDR3 is TGTGCCAGCAGCTACATATCAGGCCTCGGCTACACCTTC. This sequence encodes CASSYISGLGYTF. J is TRBJ1-2 and V is TRBV12-3 or TRBV12-4; D is unresolved. The CDR3 is 13 residues long. Trimming shortened V by 6 bases and J by 8 bases, and 16 bases separated the two germline ends.

This clonotype was recorded at least ten times. This CDR3 is CSGSPGVVRSYEQYF. In DNA, the CDR3 is TGCAGTGGTTCCCCGGGGGTAGTAAGATCCTACGAGCAGTACTTC. The chain employs TRBV20-1 and TRBJ2-7; D might be TRBD2 (6 bases). Trimming cost V 7 bases and J 1 base, with 20 bases left between them. There are 15 residues in the CDR3. Germline CDR1 and CDR2: DFQATT and SNEGSKA (reference sequence).

The chain recombines TRBV18 with TRBJ1-1, with 10 bases identical to TRBD1. Losses at the gene ends were 8 bases for V and 1 base for J; bases not matched to a gene: 10. The CDR3 length is 16 residues. Germline loops: CDR1 KGHSH, CDR2 LQKENI. The CDR3 reads CASGPGQGLWNTEAFF. CDR3 sequence (DNA): TGTGCCAGCGGCCCGGGACAGGGGCTTTGGAACACTGAAGCTTTCTTT.

V gene TRBV25-1 combines with J gene TRBJ2-1; 9 bases match TRBD2. The CDR3 is 21 amino acids. The germline V gene has CDR1 MGHDK and CDR2 SYGVNS. With V trimmed by 6 bases and J by 2 bases, 23 bases remained unmatched. The CDR3 sequence is CASRGLSGRAPSQGAYNEQFF. CDR3 nucleotides: TGTGCCAGCAGAGGACTTAGCGGGAGAGCCCCTTCTCAGGGCGCCTACAATGAGCAGTTCTTC. The complete variable domain, with remaining parts taken from reference TRBV25-1 and TRBJ2-1, reads EADIYQTPRYLVIGTGKKITLECSQTMGHDKMYWYQQDPGMELHLIHYSYGVNSTEKGDLSSESTVSRIRTEHFPLTLESARPSHTSQYLCASRGLSGRAPSQGAYNEQFFGPGTRLTVL.

This clonotype came up a few times. DNA of the CDR3: TGTGCCATCAAAGGGACTAGCGGGAGGGCCCAGGGAAATGAGCAGTTCTTC. Translated: CAIKGTSGRAQGNEQFF. The rearrangement uses TRBV10-3 and TRBJ2-1; 16 bases are shared with TRBD2. Germline values: CDR1 ENHRY, CDR2 SYGVKD. Germline trimming cut 7 bases from V and 7 bases from J; bases unmatched to any gene: 10. CDR3 length: 17 amino acids.

This clonotype was detected ten times or more. The chain uses TRBV7-2 and TRBJ2-7; possibly TRBD1 for D (6 bases). Germline-derived CDR1 and CDR2 are SGHTA and FQGNSA. Trimming removed 5 bases from V and 3 bases from J, with 11 bases in between. The CDR3 contains 13 residues. CDR3 nucleotides: TGTGCCAGCAGCAAAGGACAGTTCTACGAGCAGTACTTC. Residues: CASSKGQFYEQYF.

This clonotype was seen many times. The chain is built from TRBV5-1 and TRBJ2-3; D gene uncertain. Germline-derived CDR1 and CDR2 are SGHRS and YFSETQ. Trimming took 0 bases from V and 3 from J, leaving 11 bases between them. The CDR3 has 15 amino acids. The CDR3: CASSLEDPGTDTQYF. The CDR3 DNA reads TGCGCCAGCAGCTTGGAAGACCCCGGGACAGATACGCAGTATTTT.

The chain has TRBV5-1 and TRBJ2-7; TRBD1 aligns across 11 bases. Per the germline V gene, CDR1 is SGHRS and CDR2 is YFSETQ. The CDR3 has 14 amino acids. The ends lost 3 bases at V and 2 bases at J; junction bases unmatched: 1. In nucleotides, the CDR3 is TGCGCCAGCAGCTGGACAGGGGGCCCCTACGAGCAGTACTTC. Translating it yields CASSWTGGPYEQYF.

This clonotype was counted ten times or more. This chain links TRBV12-3 or TRBV12-4 with TRBJ2-1, with D perhaps matching TRBD2 (6 bases). With 6 bases removed from V and 5 bases from J, the gap between germline ends came to 23 bases. The CDR3 spans 17 residues. The CDR3 region has the DNA TGTGCCAGCAGCTCAAATAATGGGGGGTTTATCAACAATGAGCAGTTCTTC. It encodes CASSSNNGGFINNEQFF.

J is TRBJ2-7 and V is TRBV20-1; D gene unclear. Germline V CDR1 and CDR2: DFQATT, SNEGSKA (reference sequence). Trimming pared 3 bases from V and 5 bases from J, leaving 11 bases between. This CDR3 spans 12 amino acids. CDR3 amino acids: CSARVKVNEQYF. Here the CDR3 DNA reads TGCAGTGCTAGGGTCAAGGTCAACGAGCAGTACTTC.